These 21 T cell receptor beta chains came from one sample sequenced in a study of T cell changes during pregnancy in multiple sclerosis. Assay used: immunoSEQ multiplex PCR; TCRdb lists only in-frame clones, some missing. The data show approximately 38,000 clones, around 94% seen once. This specimen was peripheral blood, taken in the third trimester of pregnancy. The receptors here all came from a female donor with multiple sclerosis, enrolled in a pregnancy study.

The chain is built from TRBV2 and TRBJ1-6; 7 bases match TRBD1. From germline, CDR1 is SNHLY and CDR2 FYNNEI. The CDR3 is 14 residues long. J lost 8 bases, V lost 3 bases, and 4 bases had no gene match. The DNA for the CDR3 is TGTGCCAGCAGTGATTACAGGGGTGATTCACCCCTCCACTTT. Its protein product is CASSDYRGDSPLHF.

The CDR3 region has the DNA TGTGCCAGCAGTTACGCGGGGCGCACAGATACGCAGTATTTT. Its translation: CASSYAGRTDTQYF. This rearrangement joins TRBV6-5 to TRBJ2-3; tentatively, D is TRBD2 (6 bases). CDR1 is MNHEY, CDR2 SVGAGI, per germline. Trimming took 2 bases from V and 1 from J, leaving 7 bases between them. The CDR3 runs 14 residues.

This chain joins TRBV5-1 and TRBJ2-5; no firm D call. Per germline, CDR1 SGHRS and CDR2 YFSETQ. CDR3 length equals 14 residues. V dropped 4 bases and J dropped 4 bases, with 14 bases sitting between them. For the CDR3, the DNA is TGCGCCAGCAGCCCTTCAGGATCCGCAGAGACCCAGTACTTC. It translates to CASSPSGSAETQYF.

The sample holds a few counts of this clone. The chain uses TRBV28 and TRBJ2-7; 12 positions agree with TRBD2. This CDR3 has 15 amino acids. V shed 4 bases and J 3 bases; nucleotides not matched to a gene: 4. The germline CDR1 and CDR2 sequences are MDHEN and SYDVKM. As DNA, the CDR3 is TGTGCCAGCAGTTCGACTAGCGGGAGAGTCTACGAGCAGTACTTC. Encoded protein: CASSSTSGRVYEQYF.

The chain has TRBV7-8 and TRBJ1-2; TRBD1 matches 11 bases. Trimming cost V 1 base and J 2 bases; bases outside gene matches: 6. The CDR3 is 17 amino acids. CDR1 and CDR2 from the germline V gene are SGHVS and FQNEAQ. CDR3 DNA sequence: TGTGCCAGCAGCTTAGTCGGCAGGACAGGGGGCAACTATGGCTACACCTTC. Its protein is CASSLVGRTGGNYGYTF.

The chain combines TRBV6-1 with TRBJ2-7, with D perhaps matching TRBD2 (6 bases). Germline CDR1 reads MNHNS; CDR2 reads SASEGT. Trimming removed 1 base at V and 1 base at J, with 14 bases between. The CDR3 extends over 16 amino acids. The CDR3 nucleotides are TGTGCCAGCAGTGAAGGGGACTTTTGGGGTTCCTACGAGCAGTACTTC. This gives the protein CASSEGDFWGSYEQYF.

This clone occurred once. The CDR3 DNA follows: TGTGCCAGCAGCCCGGACAGTTATCAGCCCCAGCATTTT. It translates to CASSPDSYQPQHF. The J gene is TRBJ1-5, the V gene TRBV21-1; the table's D call, TRBD1, has no DNA check behind it. TRBV21-1 is described as a pseudogene. This CDR3 spans 13 amino acids.

The CDR3 sequence is CASSPNTKNEQFF. In nucleotides, the CDR3 is TGTGCCAGCAGCCCGAACACCAAAAATGAGCAGTTCTTC. V and J are TRBV5-4 and TRBJ2-1; D is unclear. CDR1 and CDR2 from the germline V gene are SGHNT and YYREEE (reference sequence). V lost 4 bases to trimming and J lost 7 bases, with 12 bases between them. The CDR3 is made up of 13 amino acids.

The chain combines TRBV27 with TRBJ2-1, with D tentatively TRBD2 (7 bases). Germline V gene lookup returns CDR1 MNHEY and CDR2 SMNVEV (reference sequence). Trimming removed 9 bases at V and 9 bases at J, with 24 bases between. The CDR3 extends over 15 amino acids. The CDR3 nucleotides read TGTGCCAGAACGGAAGCAGGGGAGGGAGAGGGTGAGCAGTTCTTC. Translation gives CARTEAGEGEGEQFF.

In this sample, this clone turned up once. The genes are TRBV4-3 and TRBJ1-1, with D perhaps matching TRBD1 (5 bases). The CDR3 is made up of 17 amino acids. Germline lookup yields CDR1 LGHNA and CDR2 YSLEER. V lost 0 bases and J 4 bases, leaving 18 bases between the germline ends. The DNA of the CDR3 is TGCGCCAGCAGCCAAGAAGGTCCGGCAGGGTCCCCCACTGAAGCTTTCTTT. It codes for CASSQEGPAGSPTEAFF.

The chain links TRBV4-3 to TRBJ2-2; 7 bases line up with TRBD1. The J segment lost 6 bases and the V segment lost 6 bases, leaving 10 bases of the junction unmatched. Germline values: CDR1 LGHNA, CDR2 YSLEER. CDR3 length equals 15 residues. CDR3 bases: TGCGCCAGCAGTCAGACAGGGATCGGGTCCGGGGAGCTGTTTTTT. Encoded protein: CASSQTGIGSGELFF.

The rearrangement joins TRBV2 to TRBJ2-5; 7 nucleotides line up with TRBD1. V lost 6 bases, J lost 1 base, and 5 bases stayed unmatched. Per the germline V gene, CDR1 is SNHLY and CDR2 is FYNNEI. The CDR3 covers 14 residues. As DNA, the CDR3 is TGTGCCAGCAGGGGACAGACGATCCAAGAGACCCAGTACTTC. This encodes CASRGQTIQETQYF.

The chain recombines TRBV9 with TRBJ2-5; 10 bases are shared with TRBD2. V shed 4 bases, J shed 2 bases, and the junction held 11 bases outside the gene matches. CDR1 is SGDLS and CDR2 is YYNGEE in the germline V gene. CDR3 length: 17 residues. The DNA for the CDR3 is TGTGCCAGCAGCTCCAGTCCAGGGACTAGCGAGCAAGAGACCCAGTACTTC. Translation gives CASSSSPGTSEQETQYF.

V is TRBV7-8 and J is TRBJ1-1; D not certain. The CDR3 totals 14 residues. Germline values: CDR1 SGHVS, CDR2 FQNEAQ. V dropped 3 bases and J dropped 6 bases, with 14 bases sitting between them. CDR3 in DNA: TGTGCCAGCAGCTTCTTCAAACAATCATCTGAAGCTTTCTTT. Translation gives CASSFFKQSSEAFF.

The CDR3 protein is CASSLDGGARSDTQYF. For the CDR3, the DNA is TGTGCCAGCAGCTTGGATGGGGGGGCAAGATCGGATACGCAGTATTTT. This rearrangement joins TRBV5-5 to TRBJ2-3; D is perhaps TRBD2 (7 bases). The CDR3 contains 16 residues. Germline-derived CDR1 and CDR2 are SGHKS and YYEKEE (reference sequence). Trimming removed 0 bases at V and 6 bases at J, with 17 bases between.

This sequence joins TRBV18 and TRBJ1-6; 7 nucleotides line up with TRBD1. V was pared by 6 bases and J by 7 bases, with 6 bases of the junction left unmatched. The CDR3 spans 14 residues. Looked up from germline, CDR1 is KGHSH and CDR2 is LQKENI. The CDR3 bases are TGTGCCAGCTCGTCCGGGACAGAAAATTCACCCCTCCACTTT. Protein sequence: CASSSGTENSPLHF.

This chain connects TRBV7-8 to TRBJ2-7; 7 bases align to TRBD2. The CDR3 extends over 17 amino acids. Per the germline V gene, CDR1 is SGHVS and CDR2 is FQNEAQ. V shed 5 bases, J shed 0 bases, and the junction held 13 bases outside the gene matches. CDR3 nucleotides: TGTGCCAGCAGCCTAAGAATAGTAGCGGGTTACTCCTACGAGCAGTACTTC. Protein: CASSLRIVAGYSYEQYF.

This clone appeared a single time. V and J are TRBV7-2 and TRBJ2-7; TRBD2 matches 7 bases. The junction had 13 bases not matched to a gene; V was cut back by 7 bases and J by 7 bases. CDR1 is SGHTA, CDR2 FQGNSA, per germline. The CDR3 has 14 amino acids. Here the CDR3 DNA reads TGTGCCAGCACCCCGACTAGCCTCCGGGAGGAGCAGTACTTC. Translation: CASTPTSLREEQYF.

V and J are TRBV19 and TRBJ1-2, with D hard to call. The germline V gene has CDR1 LNHDA and CDR2 SQIVND (reference sequence). The CDR3 extends over 12 amino acids. V lost 6 bases and J lost 4, with 9 bases in between. The chain's CDR3 is CASSTQTYGYTF. The CDR3 DNA reads TGTGCCAGTAGCACACAGACCTATGGCTACACCTTC.

The rearrangement links TRBV15 to TRBJ1-1; D is possibly TRBD1 (6 bases). The germline CDR1 and CDR2 sequences are LNHNV and YYDKDF (reference sequence). Trimming took off 4 bases at V and 5 bases at J, with 20 bases between the two ends. The CDR3 contains 16 residues. In DNA form, the CDR3 reads TGTGCCACCAGCACCAGGGGAGGGGTGAAGGAAACTGAAGCTTTCTTT. It is translated as CATSTRGGVKETEAFF.

This rearrangement joins TRBV18 to TRBJ2-1; the match to TRBD2 covers 7 bases. The CDR3 runs to 14 residues. Germline-derived CDR1 and CDR2 are KGHSH and LQKENI. Trimming cost V 0 bases and J 4 bases; bases outside gene matches: 0. The CDR3 coding sequence is TGTGCCAGCTCACCACCGGGGGGGTACAATGAGCAGTTCTTC. The encoded protein is CASSPPGGYNEQFF.